What follows describes a single T cell receptor beta chain. Its target is unknown. The record originates from a study of blood T cells in healthy people across ages. Across the whole study: Template switching captured about one barcoded beta molecule per two T cells. Study-wide points: Roughly linearly, TCR beta diversity per million T cells fell as age increased.

Primed by a sample-barcoded 5' primer and a J-beta primer mix, a second PCR proceeded for 7 to 11 cycles. MiXCR, run by TCRdb on the 5' RACE reads, gives a single entry per CDR3 protein. The repertoire holds 450,000 to 700,000 distinct CDR3 sequences, with approximately 30% as singletons. PBMCs were isolated at a quantity of at least 6 million per sample. The CDR3 spans 13 residues. V dropped 0 bases and J dropped 7 bases, with 8 bases sitting between them. CDR1 and CDR2 from the germline V gene are SGHTA and FQGTGA. This receptor was obtained from a woman aged 70-85 years in good health. V usage is TRBV7-3 and J usage is TRBJ2-3, with D hard to call. Material: blood. DNA of the CDR3: TGTGCCAGCAGCTTAACGCCCGGATATACGCAGTATTTT. Its translation is CASSLTPGYTQYF.